This T cell receptor (beta chain) was captured in a study of CXCR3-negative and CXCR3-positive naive CD8 T cells. As for this clonotype: Its antigen is still unknown.

Study results and caveats: Memory cells showed distinct TRBV-TRBJ patterns, while the two naive subsets matched. Naive cells with CXCR3 showed TRB CDR3s that were more hydrophobic than those in CXCR3-negative naive cells.

TRB cDNA libraries were made by UMI-labeled 5' RACE. TCRdb reprocessed the 5' RACE reads, keeping one entry per CDR3 protein, no DNA. This sample contains tens of thousands of distinct CDR3 sequences. The CDR3 sequence is 14 residues long. Germline V lookup: CDR1 LGHDT, CDR2 YNNKEL (reference sequence). The chain carries TRBV3-1 and TRBJ2-1; TCRdb reports TRBD1, a call that lacks DNA to check it against. The sample taken for sequencing was naive CXCR3+ CD8+ T cells from blood. Regarding subset: CD45RO-CCR7+CD27+CD95- naive CD8+ T cells expressing CXCR3 (TNR3+). The source of this sequence is a human donor in good health. Some clones in this sample may be carry-over from other donors' samples. The CDR3: CASSPLEPGFGQFF.